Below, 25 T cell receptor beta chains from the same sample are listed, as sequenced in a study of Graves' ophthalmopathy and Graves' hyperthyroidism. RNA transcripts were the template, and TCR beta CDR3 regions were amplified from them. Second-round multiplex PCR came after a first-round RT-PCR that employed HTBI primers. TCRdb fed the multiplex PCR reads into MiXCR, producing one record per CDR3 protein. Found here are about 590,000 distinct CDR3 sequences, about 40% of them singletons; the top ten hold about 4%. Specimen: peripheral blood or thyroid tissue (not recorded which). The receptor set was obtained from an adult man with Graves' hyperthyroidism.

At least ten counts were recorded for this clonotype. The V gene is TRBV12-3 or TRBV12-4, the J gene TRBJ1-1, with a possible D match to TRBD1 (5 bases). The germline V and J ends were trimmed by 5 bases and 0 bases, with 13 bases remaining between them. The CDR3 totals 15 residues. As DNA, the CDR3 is TGTGCCAGCAGTGGGACGGAATCCATGAACACTGAAGCTTTCTTT. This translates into CASSGTESMNTEAFF.

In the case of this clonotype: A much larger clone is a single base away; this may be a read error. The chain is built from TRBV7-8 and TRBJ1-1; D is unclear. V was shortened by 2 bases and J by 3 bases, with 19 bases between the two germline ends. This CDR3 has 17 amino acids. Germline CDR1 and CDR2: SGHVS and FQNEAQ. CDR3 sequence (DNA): TGTGCCAGCAGCTTAACAAGGGCTTTGCTCTGGGACACTGAAGCTTTCTTT. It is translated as CASSLTRALLWDTEAFF. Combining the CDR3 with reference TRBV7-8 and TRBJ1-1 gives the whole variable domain GAGVSQSPRYKVAKRGQDVALRCDPISGHVSLFWYQQALGQGPEFLTYFQNEAQLDKSGLPSDRFFAERPEGSVSTLKIQRTQQEDSAVYLCASSLTRALLWDTEAFFGQGTRLTVV.

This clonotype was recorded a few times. CDR3 nucleotide sequence: TGCGCCAGCAGCCCCGGGACAGACTCCCTGAGCTCCTATAATTCACCCCTCCACTTT. It yields the protein CASSPGTDSLSSYNSPLHF. The chain couples TRBV4-1 to TRBJ1-6; 7 bases agree with TRBD1. Germline lookup yields CDR1 MGHRA and CDR2 YSYEKL. The CDR3 spans 19 residues. Losses at the gene ends were 4 bases for V and 0 bases for J; bases not matched to a gene: 12.

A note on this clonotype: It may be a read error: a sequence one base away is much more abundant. The DNA for the CDR3 is TGTGCCTGTAGTCGTACGACAGGGGTAAATGAAAAACTGTTTTTT. The encoded protein is CACSRTTGVNEKLFF. The chain couples TRBV19 to TRBJ1-4; 8 nucleotides align to TRBD1. Germline V gene sequence: CDR1 LNHDA, CDR2 SQIVND (reference sequence). The CDR3 covers 15 residues.

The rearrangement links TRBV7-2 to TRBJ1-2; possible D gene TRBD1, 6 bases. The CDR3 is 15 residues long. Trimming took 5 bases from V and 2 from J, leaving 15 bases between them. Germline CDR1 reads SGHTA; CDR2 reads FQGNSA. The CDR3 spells CASSQGQGVNYGYTF. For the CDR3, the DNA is TGTGCCAGCAGCCAGGGGCAGGGTGTGAACTATGGCTACACCTTC.

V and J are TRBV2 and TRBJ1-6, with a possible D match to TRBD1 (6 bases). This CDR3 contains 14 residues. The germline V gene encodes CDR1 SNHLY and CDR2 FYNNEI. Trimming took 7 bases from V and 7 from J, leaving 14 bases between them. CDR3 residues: CASKGDNGNSPLHF. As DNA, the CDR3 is TGTGCCAGCAAAGGGGACAATGGAAATTCACCCCTCCACTTT.

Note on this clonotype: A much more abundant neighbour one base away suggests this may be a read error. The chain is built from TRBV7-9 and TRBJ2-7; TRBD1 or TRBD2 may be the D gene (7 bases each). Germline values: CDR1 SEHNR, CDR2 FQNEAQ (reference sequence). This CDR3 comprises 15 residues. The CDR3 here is CANSREGQMMGEQYF. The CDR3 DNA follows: TGCGCCAACAGCAGGGAGGGACAGATGATGGGGGAGCAGTACTTC.

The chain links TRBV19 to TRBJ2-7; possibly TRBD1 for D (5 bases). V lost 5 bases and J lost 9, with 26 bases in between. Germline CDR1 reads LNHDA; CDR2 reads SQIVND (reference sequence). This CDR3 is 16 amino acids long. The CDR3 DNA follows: TGTGCCAGTAGTCTTCGTAGTTCAGGGTCCCCCGCAACGCAGTACTTC. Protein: CASSLRSSGSPATQYF.

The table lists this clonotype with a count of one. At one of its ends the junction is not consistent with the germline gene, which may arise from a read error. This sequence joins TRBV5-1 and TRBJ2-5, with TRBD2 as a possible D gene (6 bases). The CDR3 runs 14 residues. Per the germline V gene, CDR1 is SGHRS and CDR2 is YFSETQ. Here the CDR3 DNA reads TGCGCCAGCAGCTTGCAGGTTGGGGAGGAGACCCCGTACTTC. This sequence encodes CASSLQVGEETPYF.

CDR3 sequence (DNA): TGTGCCAGTAGTAGTAACAGGGGATCTGGAAACACCATATATTTT. Residues: CASSSNRGSGNTIYF. The gene calls are TRBV19 and TRBJ1-3; 7 bases map to TRBD1. With 4 bases clipped from V and 1 base from J, the junction kept 4 bases outside the gene matches. Germline assignment: CDR1 LNHDA and CDR2 SQIVND (reference sequence). This CDR3 comprises 15 residues.

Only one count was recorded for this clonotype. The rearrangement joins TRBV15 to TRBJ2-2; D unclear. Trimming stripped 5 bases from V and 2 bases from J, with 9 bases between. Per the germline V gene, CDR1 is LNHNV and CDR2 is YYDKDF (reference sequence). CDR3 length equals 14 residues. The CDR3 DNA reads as TGTGCCACCAGCGGCCACTTAAACACCGGGGAGCTGTTTTTT. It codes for CATSGHLNTGELFF.

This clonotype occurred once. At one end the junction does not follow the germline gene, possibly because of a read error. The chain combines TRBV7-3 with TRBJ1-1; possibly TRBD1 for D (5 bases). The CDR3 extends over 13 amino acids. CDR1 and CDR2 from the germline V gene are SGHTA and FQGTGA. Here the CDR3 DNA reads TGCGCCAGCAGCCTGACCCGGGCGGGGGTTGTTTTCTTT. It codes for CASSLTRAGVVFF. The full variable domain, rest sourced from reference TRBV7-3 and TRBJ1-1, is GAGVSQTPSNKVTEKGKYVELRCDPISGHTALYWYRQSLGQGPEFLIYFQGTGAADDSGLPNDRFFAVRPEGSVSTLKIQRTERGDSAVYLCASSLTRAGVVFFGQGTRLTVV.

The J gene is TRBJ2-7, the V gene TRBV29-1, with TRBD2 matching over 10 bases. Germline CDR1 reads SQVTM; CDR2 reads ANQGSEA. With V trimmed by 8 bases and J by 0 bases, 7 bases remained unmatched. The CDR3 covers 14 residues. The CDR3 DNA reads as TGCAGCTTAGCGGGGGGCATCAGCTCCTACGAGCAGTACTTC. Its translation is CSLAGGISSYEQYF.

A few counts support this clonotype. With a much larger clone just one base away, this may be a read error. The CDR3: CASSPLANILTF. In DNA form, the CDR3 reads TGTGCCAGTAGTCCTCTGGCCAACATCCTGACTTTC. This sequence joins TRBV19 and TRBJ2-6, with D unclear. This CDR3 region has 12 residues. The germline V gene has CDR1 LNHDA and CDR2 SQIVND (reference sequence).

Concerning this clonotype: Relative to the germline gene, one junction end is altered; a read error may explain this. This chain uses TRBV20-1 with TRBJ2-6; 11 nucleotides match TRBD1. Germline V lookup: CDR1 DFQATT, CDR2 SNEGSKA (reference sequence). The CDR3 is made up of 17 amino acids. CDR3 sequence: CGASHGTGGSGANVLTF. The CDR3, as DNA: TGCGGTGCTAGTCACGGGACAGGGGGCTCTGGGGCCAACGTCCTGACTTTC.

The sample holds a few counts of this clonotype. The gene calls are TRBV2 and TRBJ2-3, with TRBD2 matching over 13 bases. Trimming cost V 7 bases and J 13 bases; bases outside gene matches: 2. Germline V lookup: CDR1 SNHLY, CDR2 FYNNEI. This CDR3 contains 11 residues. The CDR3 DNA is TGTGCCAGCACGGGACTAGCGGGAAAGTATTTT. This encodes CASTGLAGKYF.

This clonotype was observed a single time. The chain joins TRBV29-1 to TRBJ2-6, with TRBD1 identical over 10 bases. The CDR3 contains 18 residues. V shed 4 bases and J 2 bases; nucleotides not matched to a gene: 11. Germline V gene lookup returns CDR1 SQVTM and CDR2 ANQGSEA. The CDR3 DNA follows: TGCAGCGTTGTTTCGGGACAGGGGAGCTTAACTGGGGCCAACGTCCTGACTTTC. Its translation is CSVVSGQGSLTGANVLTF.

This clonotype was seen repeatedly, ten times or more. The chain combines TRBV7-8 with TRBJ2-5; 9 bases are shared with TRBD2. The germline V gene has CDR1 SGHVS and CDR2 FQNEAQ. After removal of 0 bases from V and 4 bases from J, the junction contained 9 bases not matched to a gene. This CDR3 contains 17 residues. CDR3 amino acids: CASSLALAGLPRETQYF. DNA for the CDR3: TGTGCCAGCAGCTTAGCGCTAGCGGGGCTACCACGAGAGACCCAGTACTTC. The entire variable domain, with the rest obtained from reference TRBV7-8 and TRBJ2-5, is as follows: GAGVSQSPRYKVAKRGQDVALRCDPISGHVSLFWYQQALGQGPEFLTYFQNEAQLDKSGLPSDRFFAERPEGSVSTLKIQRTQQEDSAVYLCASSLALAGLPRETQYFGPGTRLLVL.

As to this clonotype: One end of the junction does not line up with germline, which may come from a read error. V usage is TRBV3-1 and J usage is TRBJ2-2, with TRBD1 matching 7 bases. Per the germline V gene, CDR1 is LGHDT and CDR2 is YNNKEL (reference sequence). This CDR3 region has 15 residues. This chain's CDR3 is CANSHRQGNTGELFF. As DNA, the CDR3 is TGTGCCAACAGCCACAGACAGGGGAACACCGGGGAGCTGTTTTTT.

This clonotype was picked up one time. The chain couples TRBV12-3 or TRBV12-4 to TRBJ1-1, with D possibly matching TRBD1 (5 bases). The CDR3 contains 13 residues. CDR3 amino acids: CASDSTENTEAFF. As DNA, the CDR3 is TGTGCTAGTGACTCGACAGAAAACACTGAAGCTTTCTTT.

The DNA for the CDR3 is TGTGCCAGCAGTCTACAAACCCCTGAAGCTTTCTTT. Amino acids: CASSLQTPEAFF. The chain uses TRBV28 and TRBJ1-1, with no clear D. CDR1 is MDHEN and CDR2 is SYDVKM in the germline V gene. Trimming left V 5 bases short and J 6 bases short, with 10 bases between. The CDR3 spans 12 residues.

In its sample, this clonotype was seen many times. CDR3 in amino acids: CSVELPGQGPYGYTF. The CDR3, as DNA: TGCAGCGTTGAACTCCCGGGACAGGGCCCCTATGGCTACACCTTC. V and J are TRBV29-1 and TRBJ1-2; 9 bases are a match to TRBD1. The CDR3 runs 15 residues. V was clipped by 2 bases and J by 4 bases; unmatched bases: 8. Per germline, CDR1 SQVTM and CDR2 ANQGSEA. Using reference TRBV29-1 and TRBJ1-2 for the parts outside the CDR3, the full variable domain is SAVISQKPSRDICQRGTSLTIQCQVDSQVTMMFWYRQQPGQSLTLIATANQGSEATYESGFVIDKFPISRPNLTFSTLTVSNMSPEDSSIYLCSVELPGQGPYGYTFGSGTRLTVV.

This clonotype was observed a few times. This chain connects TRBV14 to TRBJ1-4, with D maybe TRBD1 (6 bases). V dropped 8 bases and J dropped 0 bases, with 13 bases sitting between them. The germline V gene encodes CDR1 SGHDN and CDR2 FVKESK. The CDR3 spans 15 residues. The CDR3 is CASSTRTATNEKLFF. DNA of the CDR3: TGTGCCAGCTCAACGCGGACAGCAACTAATGAAAAACTGTTTTTT.

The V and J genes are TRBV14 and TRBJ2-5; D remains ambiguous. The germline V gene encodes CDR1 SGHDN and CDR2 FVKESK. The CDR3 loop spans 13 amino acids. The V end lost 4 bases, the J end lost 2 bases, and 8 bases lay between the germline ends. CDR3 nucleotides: TGTGCCAGCAGCCCAGGAGATCAAGAGACCCAGTACTTC. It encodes CASSPGDQETQYF.

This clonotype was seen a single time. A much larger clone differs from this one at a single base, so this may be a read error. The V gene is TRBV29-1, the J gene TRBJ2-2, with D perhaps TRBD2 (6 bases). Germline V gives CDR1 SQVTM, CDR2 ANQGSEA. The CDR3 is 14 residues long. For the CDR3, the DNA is TGCAGCGTTGAATTGCGGGGACCCACCGGGGAGCTGTCTTTT. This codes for CSVELRGPTGELSF.